This T cell receptor (beta chain) originates from a study of shared clonotypes between healthy human individuals (dated by TCRdb to about 2020). Study-level background: The cohort included a few men and a couple of women between 18 and 49 years of age. For each donor, CD4 naive and CD4 memory were each run on three plates, CD8 naive on two plates, and CD8 memory on one plate. To estimate repertoire size and how much clonotypes are shared between individuals, the study performed deep sequencing of blood TCR repertoires from 4 to 6 healthy adults. To increase sequencing depth and limit assay-specific biases, TCR repertoire library preparation and sequencing were carried out by different laboratories using diverse techniques. Per donor, leukapheresis produced somewhere between about 0.9 and 9.5 billion PBMCs. What the work shows at the level of the full study, not this receptor alone: Rarefaction of sorted-subset datasets indicated incomplete sequencing despite the large sequencing depth. Across four donors, about 5% of naive CD4, approximately 3.6% of naive CD8, 2% to 2.5% of memory CD4, and roughly 0.41% of memory CD8 clonotypes were shared. Pairwise subsampling indicated that sequencing depth was expected to affect the degree of clonotype sharing among donors. Clonotypes shared by all four sorted-subset donors showed higher generation probabilities than non-shared clonotypes. Estimated clonotype richness was generally larger for naive than for memory subsets. Only blood was sampled, and tissue TCR repertoires likely differ from those in blood. Because the study included a small number of donors, the genetic and exposure-history diversity represented was limited.

TCR CDR3 regions were amplified from genomic DNA by multiplex PCR using the deep immunoSEQ assay. Genomic DNA extracted from each cell subset was distributed evenly over all wells of several immunoSEQ 96-well plates, and each plate served as one replicate. Each replicate PCR for sorted subsets received about 180 ng genomic DNA, equal to roughly 30,000 T cell genomes. The purified libraries were quantified using a Qubit 3.0 fluorometer, sized with a Bioanalyzer 2100, and then quantified again using the KAPA Library Quantification kit. A separate single-read 150-cycle Illumina NextSeq 550 flow cell was used to sequence each immunoSEQ 96-well plate. In the paper's pipeline: Because only junctional sequences without quality scores were contained in the immunoSEQ output, filtering matching that applied to full-length reads could not be performed. Sequences were annotated with PyIR, a Python wrapper for IgBLAST v1.9, using IMGT germline references to assign V/J genes and CDR3. Reads were filtered out if the reads had weak V/J assignments (E-value above 1e-6), no CDR3, stop codons, out-of-frame junctions, or ambiguous translated residues. V3J clonotypes were defined as sequences sharing an identical inferred V gene, J gene, and CDR3 amino acid sequence. Percentage overlap between repertoires was computed as shared unique clonotypes divided by the size of the smaller repertoire. Repertoire richness was assessed with RTK rarefaction, the Chao1 estimator, and Recon v2.1 estimates of unobserved clonotypes. For all TCRbeta clonotypes obtained by the gDNA method from a handful of donors, generation probabilities were computed with OLGA. TCRdb stores this immuneACCESS table with in-frame sequences only. Part of the clones is absent; in the studies checked, under half of the shortfall reflects unresolved V genes, and no reason is known for the rest. V and J calls plus clone size are reproduced from that table; the DNA served to infer D and trimming. The sample includes 2 million to 2.5 million clones, with more than 90% observed a single time. The ten largest make up around 0.13% of the sample.

The CDR3 spans 19 residues, from the cysteine through the phenylalanine. The DNA shown is the 57-base CDR3, in frame from base 1. V loses 4 bases of germline sequence and J loses 4 bases, and the interval between the two ends is 26 bases. CDR1 and CDR2 are drawn from the germline V gene: MNHNS, SASEGT. In regard to this clone: Its binding antigen is unknown. There are no base qualities to consult, and no much larger clone falls within one base.

Donors were healthy HIV-negative adults with no recently reported acute infections or vaccinations. Every donor was a Caucasian adult residing in Nashville, Tennessee, USA. CD4+ T cells were enriched through magnetic negative selection, after which naive cells were positively selected on CD45RA and the remaining negative fraction served as the memory subset. Blood was collected by leukapheresis, and PBMCs were isolated by Ficoll-Histopaque density gradient centrifugation and then cryopreserved in liquid nitrogen vapor phase. Purity and quantity of every magnetically sorted T cell population were checked by analytical flow cytometry. Each sorted fraction had its genomic DNA isolated and then quantified by UV absorbance on a Nanodrop 2000c.

The clonotype originates from a man aged 18 to 30 in good health. This receptor chain uses TRBV6-1 and TRBJ1-5; 5 matching bases give a weak D call of TRBD1. Sequencing input: naive CD4+ T cells sorted from blood. In the paper's terms, the cell subset or site label means: CD45RA+ positively selected. The sequence in DNA is TGTGCCAGCAGTGGTTGGTACGTTCTGTCCCCGAGGGGAAATCAGCCCCAGCATTTT. Its protein is CASSGWYVLSPRGNQPQHF.